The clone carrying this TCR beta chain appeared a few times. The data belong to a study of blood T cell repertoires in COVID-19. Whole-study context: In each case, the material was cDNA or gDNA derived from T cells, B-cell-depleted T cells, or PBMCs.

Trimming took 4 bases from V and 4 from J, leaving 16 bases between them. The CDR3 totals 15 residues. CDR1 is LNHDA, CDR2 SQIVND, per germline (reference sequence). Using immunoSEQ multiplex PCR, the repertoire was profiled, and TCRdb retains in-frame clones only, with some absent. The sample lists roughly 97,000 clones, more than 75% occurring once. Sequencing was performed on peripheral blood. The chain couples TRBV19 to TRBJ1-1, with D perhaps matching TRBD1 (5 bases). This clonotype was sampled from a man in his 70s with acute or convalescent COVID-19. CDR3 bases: TGTGCCAGTAGTAGGGCCCGGCCGCAGGGCACTGAAGCTTTCTTT. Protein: CASSRARPQGTEAFF.